This entry concerns a single T cell receptor (beta chain). This sample is drawn from a study of cytomegalovirus exposure and HLA in healthy donors. These donors were members of the roughly 120-subject validation cohort, a group separate from the approximately 670-subject first cohort. Sequencing was performed with immunoSEQ multiplex PCR; in TCRdb, only in-frame clones are kept and a portion is missing. Among over 200,000 clones listed, roughly 88% were seen once. This CDR3 is built from 15 residues. Germline CDR1 reads SGDLS; CDR2 reads YYNGEE. The V gene lost 2 bases and the J gene lost 3 bases, with 12 bases spanning the gap.

Sample: PBMCs. The sequence came from a woman in her 30s in good health and CMV-seronegative. This chain uses TRBV9 with TRBJ1-5, with D maybe TRBD1 (6 bases). The CDR3 here is CASSVRGGINQPQHF. The CDR3 DNA reads as TGTGCCAGCAGCGTGAGGGGGGGTATCAATCAGCCCCAGCATTTT.